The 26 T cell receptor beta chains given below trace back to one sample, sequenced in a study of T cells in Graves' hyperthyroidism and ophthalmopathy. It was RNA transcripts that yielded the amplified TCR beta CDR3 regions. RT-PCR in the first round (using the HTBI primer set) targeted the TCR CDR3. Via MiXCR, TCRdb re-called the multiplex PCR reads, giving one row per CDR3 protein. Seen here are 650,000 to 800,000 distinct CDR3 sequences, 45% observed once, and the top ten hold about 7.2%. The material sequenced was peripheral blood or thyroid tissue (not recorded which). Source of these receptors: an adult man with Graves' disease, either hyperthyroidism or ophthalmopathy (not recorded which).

CDR3 loop: CATSDFVGQGETQYF. CDR3 in DNA: TGTGCCACCAGTGATTTTGTCGGACAGGGAGAGACCCAGTACTTC. The chain uses TRBV24-1 and TRBJ2-5; TRBD1 matches at 8 bases. The CDR3 totals 15 residues. The germline V gene encodes CDR1 KGHDR and CDR2 SFDVKD. The J segment lost 4 bases and the V segment lost 1 base, leaving 4 bases of the junction unmatched.

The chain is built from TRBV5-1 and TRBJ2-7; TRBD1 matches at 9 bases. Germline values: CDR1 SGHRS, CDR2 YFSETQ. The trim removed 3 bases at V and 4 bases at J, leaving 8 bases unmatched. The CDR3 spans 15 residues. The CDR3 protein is CASSSGQGGSYEQYF. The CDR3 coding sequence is TGCGCCAGCAGCTCGGGACAGGGAGGGTCATACGAGCAGTACTTC.

The chain's CDR3 is CSVQTGFGNTIYF. The CDR3 bases are TGCAGCGTTCAGACAGGGTTTGGAAACACCATATATTTT. The chain joins TRBV29-1 to TRBJ1-3, with 7 bases that match TRBD1. V was pared by 5 bases and J by 3 bases, with 4 bases of the junction left unmatched. The germline gives CDR1 SQVTM, CDR2 ANQGSEA. This CDR3 is 13 amino acids long.

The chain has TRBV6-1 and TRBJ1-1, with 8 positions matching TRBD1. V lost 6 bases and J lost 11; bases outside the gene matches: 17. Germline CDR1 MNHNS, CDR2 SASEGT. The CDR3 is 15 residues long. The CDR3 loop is CASRKGRTGSKEAFF. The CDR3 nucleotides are TGTGCCAGCAGAAAAGGACGGACAGGGTCCAAAGAGGCTTTCTTT.

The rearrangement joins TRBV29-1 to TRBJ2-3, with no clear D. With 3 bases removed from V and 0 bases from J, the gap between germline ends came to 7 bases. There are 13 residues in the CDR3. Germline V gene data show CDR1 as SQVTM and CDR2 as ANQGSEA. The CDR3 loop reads CSVDSASTDTQYF. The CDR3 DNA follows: TGCAGCGTTGACTCCGCTAGCACAGATACGCAGTATTTT.

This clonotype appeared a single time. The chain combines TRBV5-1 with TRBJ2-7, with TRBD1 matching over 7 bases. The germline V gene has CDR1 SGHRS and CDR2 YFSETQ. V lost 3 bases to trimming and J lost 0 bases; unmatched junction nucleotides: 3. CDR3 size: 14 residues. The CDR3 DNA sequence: TGCGCCAGCAGCTGGGACAGTCCCTCCTACGAGCAGTACTTC. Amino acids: CASSWDSPSYEQYF.

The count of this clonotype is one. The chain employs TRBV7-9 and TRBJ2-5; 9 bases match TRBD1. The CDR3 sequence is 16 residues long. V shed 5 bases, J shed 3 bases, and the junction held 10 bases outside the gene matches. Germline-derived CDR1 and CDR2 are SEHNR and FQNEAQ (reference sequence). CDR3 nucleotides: TGTGCCAGCAGCCCCATCCGACAGGGGGATGAAGAGACCCAGTACTTC. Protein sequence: CASSPIRQGDEETQYF.

The CDR3, as DNA: TGTGCTCGAAAACAGGGGGCTGGGAGAGAGACCCAGTACTTC. This codes for CARKQGAGRETQYF. This chain uses TRBV2 with TRBJ2-5; 9 nucleotides line up with TRBD1. Germline CDR1 and CDR2: SNHLY and FYNNEI. The CDR3 has 14 residues.

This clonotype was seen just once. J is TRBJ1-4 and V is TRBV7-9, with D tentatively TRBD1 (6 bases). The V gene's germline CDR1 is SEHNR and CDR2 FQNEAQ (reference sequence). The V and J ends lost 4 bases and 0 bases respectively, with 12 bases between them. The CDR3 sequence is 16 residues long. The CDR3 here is CASSSGQPATNEKLFF. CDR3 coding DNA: TGTGCCAGCAGCTCCGGACAGCCTGCAACTAATGAAAAACTGTTTTTT. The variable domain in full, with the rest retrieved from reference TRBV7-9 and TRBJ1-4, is DTGVSQNPRHKITKRGQNVTFRCDPISEHNRLYWYRQTLGQGPEFLTYFQNEAQLEKSRLLSDRFSAERPKGSFSTLEIQRTEQGDSAMYLCASSSGQPATNEKLFFGSGTQLSVL.

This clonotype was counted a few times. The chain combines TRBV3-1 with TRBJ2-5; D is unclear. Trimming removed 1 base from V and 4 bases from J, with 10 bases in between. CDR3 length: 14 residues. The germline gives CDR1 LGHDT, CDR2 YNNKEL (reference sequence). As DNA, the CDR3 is TGTGCCAGCAGCCAAGGGATAGCTGGAGAGACCCAGTACTTC. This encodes CASSQGIAGETQYF.

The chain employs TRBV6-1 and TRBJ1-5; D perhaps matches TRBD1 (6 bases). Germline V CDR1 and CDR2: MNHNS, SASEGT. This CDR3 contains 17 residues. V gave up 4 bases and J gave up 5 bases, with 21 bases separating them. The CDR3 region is CASSGRLSRGRDQPQHF. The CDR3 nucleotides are TGTGCCAGCAGTGGGCGACTGAGCAGGGGAAGAGATCAGCCCCAGCATTTT.

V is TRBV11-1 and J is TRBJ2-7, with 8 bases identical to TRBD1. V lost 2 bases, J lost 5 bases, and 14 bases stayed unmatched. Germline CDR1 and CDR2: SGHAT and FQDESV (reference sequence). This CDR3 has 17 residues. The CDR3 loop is CASSLLAGRQGSDEQYF. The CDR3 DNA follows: TGTGCCAGCAGCTTACTGGCTGGGAGACAGGGGTCCGACGAGCAGTACTTC.

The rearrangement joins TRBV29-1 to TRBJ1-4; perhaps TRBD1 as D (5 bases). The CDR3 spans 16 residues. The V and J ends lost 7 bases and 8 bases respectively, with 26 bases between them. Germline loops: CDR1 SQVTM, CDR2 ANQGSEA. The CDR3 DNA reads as TGCAGCGCATCGACTAGCGGGGGGAACACCGGGGAAAAACTGTTTTTT. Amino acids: CSASTSGGNTGEKLFF.

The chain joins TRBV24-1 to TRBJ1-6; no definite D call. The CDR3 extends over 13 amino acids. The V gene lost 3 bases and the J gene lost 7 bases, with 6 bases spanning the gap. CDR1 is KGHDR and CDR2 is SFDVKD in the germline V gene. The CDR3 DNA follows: TGTGCCACCAGTGATCGGGCCAATTCACCCCTCCACTTT. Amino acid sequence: CATSDRANSPLHF.

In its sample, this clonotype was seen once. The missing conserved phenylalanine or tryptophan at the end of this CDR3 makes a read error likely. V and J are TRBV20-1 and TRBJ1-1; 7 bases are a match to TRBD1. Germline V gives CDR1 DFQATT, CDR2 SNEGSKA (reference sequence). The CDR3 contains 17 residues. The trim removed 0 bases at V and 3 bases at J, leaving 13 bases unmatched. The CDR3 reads CSARDGRTGALDTEAFL. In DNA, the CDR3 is TGCAGTGCTAGAGATGGACGGACAGGAGCATTGGACACTGAAGCTTTCCTT.

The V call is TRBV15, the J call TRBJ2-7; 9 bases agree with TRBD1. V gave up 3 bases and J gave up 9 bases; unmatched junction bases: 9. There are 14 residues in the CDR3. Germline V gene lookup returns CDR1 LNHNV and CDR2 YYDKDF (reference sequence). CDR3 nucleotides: TGTGCCACCAGCAGCTCCGGGACAGGGTCTGGGCAGTACTTC. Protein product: CATSSSGTGSGQYF. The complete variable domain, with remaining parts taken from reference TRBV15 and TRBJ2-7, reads DAMVIQNPRYQVTQFGKPVTLSCSQTLNHNVMYWYQQKSSQAPKLLFHYYDKDFNNEADTPDNFQSRRPNTSFCFLDIRSPGLGDTAMYLCATSSSGTGSGQYFGPGTRLTVT.

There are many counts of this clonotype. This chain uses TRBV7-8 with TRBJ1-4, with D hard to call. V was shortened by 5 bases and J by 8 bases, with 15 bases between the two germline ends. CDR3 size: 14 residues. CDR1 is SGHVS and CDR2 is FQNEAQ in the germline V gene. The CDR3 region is CASSPTGPLEKLFF. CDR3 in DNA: TGTGCCAGCAGCCCAACCGGGCCATTGGAAAAACTGTTTTTT. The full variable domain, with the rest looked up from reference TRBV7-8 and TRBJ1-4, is GAGVSQSPRYKVAKRGQDVALRCDPISGHVSLFWYQQALGQGPEFLTYFQNEAQLDKSGLPSDRFFAERPEGSVSTLKIQRTQQEDSAVYLCASSPTGPLEKLFFGSGTQLSVL.

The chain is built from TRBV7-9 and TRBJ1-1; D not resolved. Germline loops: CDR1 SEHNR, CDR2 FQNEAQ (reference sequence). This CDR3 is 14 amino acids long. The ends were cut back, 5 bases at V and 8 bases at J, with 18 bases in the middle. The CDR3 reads CASSQVPGAKEAFF. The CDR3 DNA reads TGTGCCAGCAGCCAAGTTCCGGGAGCGAAAGAAGCTTTCTTT.

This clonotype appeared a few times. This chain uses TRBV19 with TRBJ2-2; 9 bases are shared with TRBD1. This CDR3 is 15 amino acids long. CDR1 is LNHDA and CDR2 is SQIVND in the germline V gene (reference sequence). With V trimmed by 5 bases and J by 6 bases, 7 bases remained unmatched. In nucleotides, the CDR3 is TGTGCCAGTAGTCCCTGGACAGGGGCCCCCGGGGAGCTGTTTTTT. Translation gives CASSPWTGAPGELFF.

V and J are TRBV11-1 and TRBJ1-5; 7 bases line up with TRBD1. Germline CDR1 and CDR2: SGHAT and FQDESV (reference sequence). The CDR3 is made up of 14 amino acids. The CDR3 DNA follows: TGTGCTAGAGACCAGGGACAGAGGGGTCAGCCCCAGCATTTT. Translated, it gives CARDQGQRGQPQHF. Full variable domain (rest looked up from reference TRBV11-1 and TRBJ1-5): EAEVAQSPRYKITEKSQAVAFWCDPISGHATLYWYRQILGQGPELLVQFQDESVVDDSQLPKDRFSAERLKGVDSTLKIQPAELGDSAMYLCARDQGQRGQPQHFGDGTRLSIL.

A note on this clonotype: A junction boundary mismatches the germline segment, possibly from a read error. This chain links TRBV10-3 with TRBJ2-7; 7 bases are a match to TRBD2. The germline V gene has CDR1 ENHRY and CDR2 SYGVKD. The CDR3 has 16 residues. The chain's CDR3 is CASSEIGAGVPYEQYF. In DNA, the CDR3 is TGTGCCAGCAGTGAAATTGGGGCGGGAGTTCCGTACGAGCAGTACTTC.

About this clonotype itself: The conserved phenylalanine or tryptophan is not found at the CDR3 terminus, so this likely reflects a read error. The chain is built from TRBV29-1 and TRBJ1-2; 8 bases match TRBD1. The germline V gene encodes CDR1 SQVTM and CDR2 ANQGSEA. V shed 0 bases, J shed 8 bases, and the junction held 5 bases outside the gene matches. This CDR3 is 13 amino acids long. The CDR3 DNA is TGCAGCGTTGAAGACGGCAGGGGGCAAGGCTACACCTAC. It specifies CSVEDGRGQGYTY.

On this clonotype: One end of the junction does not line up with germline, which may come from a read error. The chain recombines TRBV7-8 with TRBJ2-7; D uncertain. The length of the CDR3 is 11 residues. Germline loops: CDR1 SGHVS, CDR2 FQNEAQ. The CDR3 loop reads CAGSLIDEQYF. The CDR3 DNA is TGTGCCGGCAGCTTGATCGACGAGCAGTACTTC.

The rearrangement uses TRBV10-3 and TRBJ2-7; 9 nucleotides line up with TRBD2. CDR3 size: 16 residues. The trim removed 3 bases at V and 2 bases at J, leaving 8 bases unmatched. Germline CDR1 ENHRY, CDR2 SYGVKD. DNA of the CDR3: TGTGCCATCAGTGAATGGGAAGCGGGAGGACCCTACGAGCAGTACTTC. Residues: CAISEWEAGGPYEQYF.

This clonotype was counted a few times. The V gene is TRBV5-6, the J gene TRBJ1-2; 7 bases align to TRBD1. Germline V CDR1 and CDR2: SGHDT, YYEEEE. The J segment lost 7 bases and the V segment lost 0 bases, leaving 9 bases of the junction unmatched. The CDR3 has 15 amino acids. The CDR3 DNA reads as TGTGCCAGCAGCTTGGTAAAACAGGGGATAATTGGCTACACCTTC. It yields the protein CASSLVKQGIIGYTF.

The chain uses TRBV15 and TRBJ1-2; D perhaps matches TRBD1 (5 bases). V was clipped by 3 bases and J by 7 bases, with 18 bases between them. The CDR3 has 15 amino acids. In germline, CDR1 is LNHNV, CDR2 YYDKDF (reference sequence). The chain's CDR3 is CATSSNLPGSLGYTF. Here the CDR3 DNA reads TGTGCCACCAGCAGCAACCTGCCAGGGTCTCTTGGCTACACCTTC.